A single sample gave rise to the 25 T cell receptor beta chains below, sequenced in a study of blood T cells in healthy people across ages. The authors ran a second PCR of about 7 to 12 cycles using a sample-barcoded 5' primer and a J-beta primer mix. Each CDR3 protein is one row after TCRdb ran MiXCR on the 5' RACE reads. The top ten hold 10% to 15% of the sample, which has 700,000 to 850,000 distinct CDR3 sequences, about 37% seen once. The sample taken for sequencing was blood. The receptors were gathered from a man between 18 and 29 years old in good health.

This sequence joins TRBV9 and TRBJ1-6; TRBD1 matches 7 bases. Germline V gene sequence: CDR1 SGDLS, CDR2 YYNGEE. Losses at the gene ends were 3 bases for V and 10 bases for J; bases not matched to a gene: 4. CDR3 size: 13 residues. The CDR3 reads CASSARGDSPLHF. In DNA, the CDR3 is TGTGCCAGCAGCGCCAGGGGGGACTCACCCCTCCACTTT.

This rearrangement joins TRBV4-3 to TRBJ2-5, with 7 bases matching TRBD1. This CDR3 comprises 20 residues. V lost 0 bases to trimming and J lost 1 base; unmatched junction nucleotides: 17. Germline V gene sequence: CDR1 LGHNA, CDR2 YSLEER. In nucleotides, the CDR3 is TGCGCCAGCAGCCAAGATATGGTGGGGACAGACACTTCGGGCCAAGAGACCCAGTACTTC. Its protein product is CASSQDMVGTDTSGQETQYF.

This clonotype has more than one count but fewer than ten. This sequence joins TRBV5-6 and TRBJ2-5, with 8 bases lining up with TRBD1. CDR3 size: 14 residues. The germline gives CDR1 SGHDT, CDR2 YYEEEE. The J segment lost 5 bases and the V segment lost 6 bases, leaving 9 bases of the junction unmatched. The CDR3 loop reads CASIIRGLGETQYF. The CDR3 DNA sequence: TGTGCCAGCATCATCAGGGGGCTCGGCGAGACCCAGTACTTC. Based on the CDR3 plus reference TRBV5-6 and TRBJ2-5, the full variable domain is DAGVTQSPTHLIKTRGQQVTLRCSPKSGHDTVSWYQQALGQGPQFIFQYYEEEERQRGNFPDRFSGHQFPNYSSELNVNALLLGDSALYLCASIIRGLGETQYFGPGTRLLVL.

This clonotype showed up just a few times. This chain joins TRBV5-1 and TRBJ1-2; unclear D gene. V was shortened by 1 base and J by 9 bases, with 13 bases between the two germline ends. Per germline, CDR1 SGHRS and CDR2 YFSETQ. The CDR3 extends over 13 amino acids. The CDR3 bases are TGCGCCAGCAGCTTGAGCCGCGACGGCAGCTACACCTTC. Encoded protein: CASSLSRDGSYTF.

In its sample, this clonotype was seen many times. The CDR3 DNA reads as TGTGCCAGCAGCTTAGTAGGGCACAGCTCCTACAATGAGCAGTTCTTC. The encoded protein is CASSLVGHSSYNEQFF. The chain has TRBV7-6 and TRBJ2-1; D gene unclear. The CDR3 runs to 16 residues. V gave up 1 base and J gave up 0 bases, with 10 bases separating them. Germline lookup yields CDR1 SGHVS and CDR2 FNYEAQ.

The CDR3, as DNA: TGTGCCAGCAGCGTAGAAGGCACTAACTATGGCTACACCTTC. This translates into CASSVEGTNYGYTF. The gene calls are TRBV9 and TRBJ1-2, with D hard to call. Trimming took 0 bases from V and 0 from J, leaving 6 bases between them. Germline CDR1 and CDR2: SGDLS and YYNGEE. This CDR3 is built from 14 residues. Full variable domain (missing parts from reference TRBV9 and TRBJ1-2): DSGVTQTPKHLITATGQRVTLRCSPRSGDLSVYWYQQSLDQGLQFLIQYYNGEERAKGNILERFSAQQFPDLHSELNLSSLELGDSALYFCASSVEGTNYGYTFGSGTRLTVV.

In this sample, this clonotype turned up a few times. The J gene is TRBJ2-1, the V gene TRBV7-9; perhaps TRBD1 as D (6 bases). The V end was cut by 6 bases, the J end by 3 bases, with 18 bases between. The CDR3 totals 16 residues. The germline gives CDR1 SEHNR, CDR2 FQNEAQ (reference sequence). CDR3 residues: CASSGVGTRSYNEQFF. The CDR3 nucleotides are TGTGCCAGCAGTGGCGTGGGGACACGGAGCTACAATGAGCAGTTCTTC.

This clonotype was observed a handful of times. The chain links TRBV12-3 or TRBV12-4 to TRBJ1-5; D is unresolved. This CDR3 is built from 13 residues. V lost 3 bases and J lost 6, with 9 bases in between. CDR3 amino acids: CASSFGYGQPQHF. In nucleotides, the CDR3 is TGTGCCAGCAGTTTCGGCTACGGTCAGCCCCAGCATTTT.

V gene TRBV5-1 combines with J gene TRBJ1-1; D remains unclear. Germline values: CDR1 SGHRS, CDR2 YFSETQ. V gave up 0 bases and J gave up 0 bases, with 12 bases separating them. This CDR3 comprises 16 residues. CDR3 sequence reads: CASSLEAGQVNTEAFF. The CDR3 DNA reads TGCGCCAGCAGCTTGGAGGCCGGGCAGGTGAACACTGAAGCTTTCTTT.

The rearrangement joins TRBV9 to TRBJ2-2; D could derive from TRBD1 or TRBD2 (5 bases each). The CDR3 runs to 14 residues. V was cut by 0 bases and J by 7 bases, with 10 bases left in between. Germline assignment: CDR1 SGDLS and CDR2 YYNGEE. CDR3 sequence reads: CASSVAWGSGELFF. The CDR3 region has the DNA TGTGCCAGCAGCGTAGCTTGGGGGAGCGGGGAGCTGTTTTTT.

The chain carries TRBV5-1 and TRBJ2-3; D is ambiguous. The ends were cut back, 5 bases at V and 5 bases at J, with 12 bases in the middle. CDR3 length: 13 residues. Germline V lookup: CDR1 SGHRS, CDR2 YFSETQ. CDR3 protein: CASSAEFGDTQYF. CDR3 nucleotides: TGCGCCAGCAGTGCGGAGTTCGGAGATACGCAGTATTTT.

The table lists this clonotype with many counts. The chain uses TRBV20-1 and TRBJ2-3; 11 nucleotides match TRBD2. CDR3 size: 14 residues. V lost 6 bases to trimming and J lost 2 bases; unmatched junction nucleotides: 4. The germline V gene encodes CDR1 DFQATT and CDR2 SNEGSKA (reference sequence). The CDR3 DNA reads as TGCAGTGCAACTAGCGGGGGCAACACAGATACGCAGTATTTT. It translates to CSATSGGNTDTQYF.

J is TRBJ2-2 and V is TRBV3-1, with D possibly matching TRBD1 (5 bases). Germline CDR1 reads LGHDT; CDR2 reads YNNKEL (reference sequence). Trimming removed 8 bases at V and 9 bases at J, with 10 bases between. This CDR3 has 11 amino acids. The CDR3 DNA reads TGTGCCAGCCGCAGGGCGTGGGAGCTGTTTTTT. This codes for CASRRAWELFF.

This clonotype was counted at least ten times. The chain has TRBV6-6 and TRBJ2-2; TRBD2 agrees at 7 bases. The CDR3 runs 14 residues. The V and J ends lost 7 bases and 8 bases, in that order; junction bases with no gene match: 10. Germline lookup yields CDR1 MNHNY and CDR2 SVGAGI (reference sequence). CDR3 bases: TGTGCCAGCACCTCGGAGGGAGGGCGTGGGGAGCTGTTTTTT. Amino acids: CASTSEGGRGELFF.

This clonotype was detected a few times. The chain couples TRBV4-3 to TRBJ2-1, with 7 positions matching TRBD1. This CDR3 has 16 amino acids. With 4 bases clipped from V and 7 bases from J, the junction kept 13 bases outside the gene matches. Germline CDR1 and CDR2: LGHNA and YSLEER. In nucleotides, the CDR3 is TGCGCCAGCAGCCGGATACATGCGACAGGGAATAATGAGCAGTTCTTC. Translated, it gives CASSRIHATGNNEQFF.

This clonotype was detected ten times or more. This chain connects TRBV29-1 to TRBJ2-5; TRBD1 aligns across 7 bases. The germline V gene has CDR1 SQVTM and CDR2 ANQGSEA. The J segment lost 5 bases and the V segment lost 1 base, leaving 7 bases of the junction unmatched. The CDR3 has 14 residues. This CDR3 is CSVEAPGQPETQYF. CDR3 coding DNA: TGCAGCGTTGAAGCCCCGGGACAGCCCGAGACCCAGTACTTC.

This clonotype was seen a few times. V is TRBV12-3 or TRBV12-4 and J is TRBJ1-1; unclear D gene. V was cut by 7 bases and J by 6 bases, with 15 bases left in between. This CDR3 has 13 residues. CDR3 in DNA: TGTGCCAGCATTGAGTCGGGCGCGGCTGAAGCTTTCTTT. Its protein is CASIESGAAEAFF.

This chain uses TRBV20-1 with TRBJ1-1; TRBD1 agrees at 9 bases. The CDR3 contains 13 residues. In germline, CDR1 is DFQATT, CDR2 SNEGSKA (reference sequence). Trimming removed 6 bases from V and 5 bases from J; junction bases left unmatched: 7. The CDR3 sequence: CSAPRQGGTEAFF. In nucleotides, the CDR3 is TGCAGTGCCCCGAGACAGGGGGGGACTGAAGCTTTCTTT.

This clonotype was counted a few times. This chain connects TRBV28 to TRBJ2-3, with TRBD2 matching 10 bases. Germline-derived CDR1 and CDR2 are MDHEN and SYDVKM. The CDR3 has 16 residues. J gave up 4 bases and V 5 bases, and 9 bases lay outside the gene matches. The CDR3: CASSQAGGQLPDTQYF. The CDR3, as DNA: TGTGCCAGCAGTCAAGCGGGGGGGCAGCTCCCAGATACGCAGTATTTT.

The chain couples TRBV2 to TRBJ1-2; 10 nucleotides match TRBD1. Looked up from germline, CDR1 is SNHLY and CDR2 is FYNNEI. This CDR3 spans 17 amino acids. V dropped 10 bases and J dropped 1; count of bases not matched to a gene: 15. CDR3 DNA: TGTGCCACCTCAAGCCGAACCGGGACAGGGGTTAACTATGGCTACACCTTC. Protein: CATSSRTGTGVNYGYTF.

This clonotype has a handful of counts. This chain joins TRBV7-2 and TRBJ1-4, with 9 bases fitting TRBD1. V shed 7 bases and J 8 bases; nucleotides not matched to a gene: 14. This CDR3 contains 16 residues. In germline, CDR1 is SGHTA, CDR2 FQGNSA. The CDR3, as DNA: TGTGCCAGCACGCCTAAGGGGGGACAGGGTATCGAAAAACTGTTTTTT. Translating gives CASTPKGGQGIEKLFF.

The gene calls are TRBV12-3 or TRBV12-4 and TRBJ2-2, with 8 bases that match TRBD2. The CDR3 is 15 residues long. The V segment lost 1 base and the J segment 6 bases; nucleotides outside the gene matches: 4. Here the CDR3 DNA reads TGTGCCAGCAGTTTAGACGGACTAGCTGCCGGGGAGCTGTTTTTT. Translation: CASSLDGLAAGELFF.

This chain connects TRBV28 to TRBJ2-2; no definite D call. V lost 7 bases to trimming and J lost 5 bases, with 11 bases between them. The CDR3 loop spans 13 amino acids. The V gene's germline CDR1 is MDHEN and CDR2 SYDVKM. The CDR3 sequence: CASNPSLTGELFF. CDR3 nucleotide sequence: TGTGCCAGCAATCCTTCACTTACCGGGGAGCTGTTTTTT.

This chain connects TRBV7-2 to TRBJ1-2; D call uncertain. CDR3 length: 13 residues. Trimming stripped 8 bases from V and 3 bases from J, with 13 bases between. Germline V gives CDR1 SGHTA, CDR2 FQGNSA. The CDR3 loop reads CASGSLVDYGYTF. In DNA form, the CDR3 reads TGTGCCAGCGGCTCCCTGGTTGACTATGGCTACACCTTC.

This clonotype appeared once. This sequence joins TRBV2 and TRBJ2-5, with a tentative D call TRBD1 (5 bases). Trimming cost V 9 bases and J 11 bases, with 25 bases left between them. There are 14 residues in the CDR3. Germline V gene sequence: CDR1 SNHLY, CDR2 FYNNEI. The CDR3 DNA follows: TGTGCCAGAATCCGGGTTCAGGGTGGGAATGAGCAGTACTTC. Translation gives CARIRVQGGNEQYF.